The 4 T cell receptor beta chains listed next were all sequenced from one sample in a study of post-analysis software for immune sequencing data. Findings and limits, study-wide: Roughly five TRBV segments, including TRBV5-6, TRBV5-1 and TRBV20-1, were more frequent in patients than controls.

Unique molecular identifiers featured in each of the TCR beta cDNA libraries. TCRdb ran MiXCR on the PCR reads and lists one entry per CDR3 protein. The table has about 540,000 distinct CDR3 sequences, 34% seen once; the top ten hold approximately 6%. No antigen has been assigned to these receptors. The sample taken for sequencing was blood. The receptors were sampled from a girl aged 2 to 17 with multiple sclerosis.

As to this clonotype: A clone one base away is much larger, so this may be a read error. This chain links TRBV27 with TRBJ2-3, with D possibly TRBD2 on 6 matching bases. Germline-derived CDR1 and CDR2 are MNHEY and SMNVEV (reference sequence). The CDR3 length is 11 residues. The CDR3 nucleotides are TGTGTCAACTTGGGGACTCATACGCAGTATTTT. This encodes CVNLGTHTQYF.

The V and J genes are TRBV3-1 and TRBJ2-1, with 10 bases fitting TRBD2. The germline gives CDR1 LGHDT, CDR2 YNNKEL (reference sequence). CDR3 size: 14 residues. V lost 4 bases, J lost 5 bases, and 2 bases stayed unmatched. The CDR3 DNA reads as TGTGCCAGCAGCCCAAGCGGGGGGGACAATGAGCAGTTCTTC. Protein product: CASSPSGGDNEQFF.

The chain couples TRBV7-8 to TRBJ2-1; 8 bases map to TRBD2. The CDR3 length is 15 residues. Germline V CDR1 and CDR2: SGHVS, FQNEAQ. J gave up 3 bases and V 5 bases, and 6 bases lay outside the gene matches. The CDR3 nucleotides read TGTGCCAGCAGCCAAAGAGCGGGGGTCTACAATGAGCAGTTCTTC. As protein: CASSQRAGVYNEQFF.

This clonotype appeared a few times. The CDR3, as DNA: TGTGCCAGCACCCCTGGAGATGAGCAGTTCTTC. Its translation: CASTPGDEQFF. The chain is built from TRBV6-2 or TRBV6-3 and TRBJ2-1, with D unresolved. The ends were cut back, 7 bases at V and 8 bases at J, with 9 bases in the middle. Germline V gene sequence: CDR1 MNHEY, CDR2 SVGEGT. The CDR3 is 11 amino acids.